This is a list of T cell receptor beta chains from one sample in a study of cytotoxic CD8 clonotypes in ibrutinib-treated CLL. The assay was immunoSEQ multiplex PCR, and TCRdb's table has in-frame clones only and misses some. Among tens of thousands of clones listed, 45% to 60% were seen once. This specimen was PBMCs, taken after 12 months of ibrutinib treatment. The receptors stem from a human donor with chronic lymphocytic leukemia. CDR3s include the opening cysteine and the closing phenylalanine or tryptophan. D genes are given only for firm matches. Clone size is given for some rows only: seen once, a few or many times, or a class if the clone is expanded.

cdr3_nt: TGTGCCAGCAGTTTACAAATCCAGGGGGCGCAGGAGACCCAGTACTTC; cdr3_aa: CASSLQIQGAQETQYF; v_call: TRBV28; d_call: TRBD1; cdr3_length: 16; clone_size: NA; j_call: TRBJ2-5
cdr3_nt: TGTGCCAGCAGTGGTACGGGAGGGCCTGTTGATACGCAGTATTTT; cdr3_aa: CASSGTGGPVDTQYF; v_call: TRBV6-4; d_call: TRBD2; cdr3_length: 15; clone_size: few; j_call: TRBJ2-3
cdr3_nt: TGTGCCAGCAGCCCCGGGACAGGAGGGACTTTCTTT; cdr3_aa: CASSPGTGGTFF; v_call: TRBV4-2; d_call: TRBD1; cdr3_length: 12; clone_size: NA; j_call: TRBJ1-1
cdr3_nt: TGTGCCACCCGGGGACTAGCGGGGGGCCACGAGCAGTACTTC; cdr3_aa: CATRGLAGGHEQYF; v_call: TRBV11-1; d_call: TRBD2; cdr3_length: 14; clone_size: NA; j_call: TRBJ2-7
cdr3_nt: TGTGCCAGCACCTTAGTCTTGAACACTGAAGCTTTCTTT; cdr3_aa: CASTLVLNTEAFF; v_call: TRBV5-4; d_call: NA; cdr3_length: 13; clone_size: NA; j_call: TRBJ1-1
cdr3_nt: TGTGCCAGCAGTCCCGGTACTAGCATTTTCAATGAGCAGTTCTTC; cdr3_aa: CASSPGTSIFNEQFF; v_call: TRBV28; d_call: NA; cdr3_length: 15; clone_size: NA; j_call: TRBJ2-1
cdr3_nt: TGTGCCAGCAGTTTTGGAACAGGGACTCTCCAGCATTTT; cdr3_aa: CASSFGTGTLQHF; v_call: TRBV28; d_call: NA; cdr3_length: 13; clone_size: NA; j_call: TRBJ1-5
cdr3_nt: TGTGCCAGCTCACCAGTATCAAGGCTAGTAAACTACGAGCAGTACTTC; cdr3_aa: CASSPVSRLVNYEQYF; v_call: TRBV18; d_call: NA; cdr3_length: 16; clone_size: NA; j_call: TRBJ2-7
cdr3_nt: TGTGCCAGCAGGCGCGGGACTAGCGGACGACAAGAGACCCAGTACTTC; cdr3_aa: CASRRGTSGRQETQYF; v_call: TRBV27; d_call: TRBD2; cdr3_length: 16; clone_size: NA; j_call: TRBJ2-5
cdr3_nt: TGCGCCAGCAGCCGCGACTCGGACAGGGGAACTACGCAGTATTTT; cdr3_aa: CASSRDSDRGTTQYF; v_call: TRBV5-1; d_call: TRBD1; cdr3_length: 15; clone_size: NA; j_call: TRBJ2-3
cdr3_nt: TGTGCCAGCAGTGGGGACAGGTACACTGAAGCTTTCTTT; cdr3_aa: CASSGDRYTEAFF; v_call: TRBV6-1; d_call: TRBD1; cdr3_length: 13; clone_size: once; j_call: TRBJ1-1
cdr3_nt: TGCGCCAGCAGCTTGGAAACTGGCACTGAAGCTTTCTTT; cdr3_aa: CASSLETGTEAFF; v_call: TRBV5-1; d_call: NA; cdr3_length: 13; clone_size: NA; j_call: TRBJ1-1
cdr3_nt: TGCGCCAGCAGCTTGCAGACTAGCGGGAGATCTACCGGGGAGCTGTTTTTT; cdr3_aa: CASSLQTSGRSTGELFF; v_call: TRBV5-1; d_call: TRBD2; cdr3_length: 17; clone_size: NA; j_call: TRBJ2-2